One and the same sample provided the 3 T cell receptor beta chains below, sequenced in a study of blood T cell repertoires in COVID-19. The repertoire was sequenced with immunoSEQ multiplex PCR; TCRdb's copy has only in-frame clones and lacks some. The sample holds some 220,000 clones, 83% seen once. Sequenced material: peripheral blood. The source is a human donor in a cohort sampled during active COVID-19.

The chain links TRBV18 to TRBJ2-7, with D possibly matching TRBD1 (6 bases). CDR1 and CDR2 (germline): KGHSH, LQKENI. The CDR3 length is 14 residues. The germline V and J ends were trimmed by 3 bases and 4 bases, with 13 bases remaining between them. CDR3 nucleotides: TGTGCCAGCTCACCCATCAGGGGCAATTACGAGCAGTACTTC. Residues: CASSPIRGNYEQYF.

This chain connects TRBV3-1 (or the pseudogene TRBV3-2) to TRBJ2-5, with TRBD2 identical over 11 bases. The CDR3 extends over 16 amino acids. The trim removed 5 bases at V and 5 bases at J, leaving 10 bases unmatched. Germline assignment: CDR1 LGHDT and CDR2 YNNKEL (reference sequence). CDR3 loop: CASSYTSGGRGETQYF. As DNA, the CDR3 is TGTGCCAGCAGCTATACTAGCGGGGGCCGAGGGGAGACCCAGTACTTC.

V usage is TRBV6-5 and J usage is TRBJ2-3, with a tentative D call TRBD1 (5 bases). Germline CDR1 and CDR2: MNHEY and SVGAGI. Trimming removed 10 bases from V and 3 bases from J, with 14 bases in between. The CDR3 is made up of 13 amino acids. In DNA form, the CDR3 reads TGTGCCACCAGGCACGACAGTACAGATACGCAGTATTTT. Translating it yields CATRHDSTDTQYF.